The 29 T cell receptor beta chains reported below all come from one sample, sequenced in a study of T cell responses to AZD1222 COVID-19 vaccine. Profiled with immunoSEQ multiplex PCR; TCRdb holds only in-frame clones, not every one. The top ten clones hold about 5.4% of a sample with 100,000 to 150,000 clones, over 75% of them seen once. Sequences were derived from peripheral blood, sampled on day 0 of AZD1222 vaccination. Every receptor here comes from an adult in good health.

The V call is TRBV4-3, the J call TRBJ1-3, with D perhaps matching TRBD1 (5 bases). Looked up from germline, CDR1 is LGHNA and CDR2 is YSLEER. V shed 0 bases and J shed 5 bases, with 8 bases lying between them. The CDR3 spans 14 residues. CDR3 amino acids: CASSQDGGRNTIYF. CDR3 nucleotide sequence: TGCGCCAGCAGCCAAGATGGGGGTCGAAACACCATATATTTT.

V usage is TRBV27 and J usage is TRBJ1-5; the D gene is possibly TRBD1 (5 bases). This CDR3 spans 13 amino acids. Trimming shortened V by 5 bases and J by 5 bases, and 10 bases separated the two germline ends. The germline V gene has CDR1 MNHEY and CDR2 SMNVEV (reference sequence). For the CDR3, the DNA is TGTGCCAGCAGTCTCATACAGGATCAGCCCCAGCATTTT. Protein product: CASSLIQDQPQHF.

The V call is TRBV6-5, the J call TRBJ1-2; 8 nucleotides match TRBD1. V trimming: 4 bases; J trimming: 6 bases; junction bases outside the gene matches: 4. The CDR3 has 13 amino acids. Germline V lookup: CDR1 MNHEY, CDR2 SVGAGI. CDR3 protein: CASSFATGDGYTF. DNA of the CDR3: TGTGCCAGCAGTTTCGCGACAGGGGATGGCTACACCTTC.

This CDR3 is CASGRAFF. Here the CDR3 DNA reads TGTGCCAGCGGGCGGGCTTTCTTT. This rearrangement joins TRBV7-9 to TRBJ1-1; D remains unclear. The V gene lost 8 bases and the J gene lost 11 bases, with 6 bases spanning the gap. Germline loops: CDR1 SEHNR, CDR2 FQNEAQ (reference sequence). This CDR3 region has 8 residues.

V gene TRBV27 combines with J gene TRBJ1-6; 11 bases are a match to TRBD1. This CDR3 region has 15 residues. With V trimmed by 5 bases and J by 6 bases, 3 bases remained unmatched. Germline assignment: CDR1 MNHEY and CDR2 SMNVEV (reference sequence). Here the CDR3 reads CASSRDRGFNSPLHF. CDR3 bases: TGTGCCAGCAGTAGGGACAGGGGGTTTAATTCACCCCTCCACTTT.

The chain is built from TRBV3-1 (or the pseudogene TRBV3-2) and TRBJ1-6; D uncertain. Between the trimmed V and J ends, which lost 2 bases and 6 bases, there was a span of 5 bases. This CDR3 region has 13 residues. Germline-derived CDR1 and CDR2 are LGHDT and YNNKEL (reference sequence). CDR3 sequence: CASSQRINSPLHF. The CDR3 DNA sequence: TGTGCCAGCAGCCAACGGATTAATTCACCCCTCCACTTT.

The CDR3 bases are TGCGCCAGCAGCCAAGATCACGGGGGGCCCTACGAGCAGTACTTC. This codes for CASSQDHGGPYEQYF. The V gene is TRBV4-1, the J gene TRBJ2-7, with D possibly matching TRBD2 (7 bases). There are 15 residues in the CDR3. Trimming shortened V by 0 bases and J by 2 bases, and 11 bases separated the two germline ends. Germline assignment: CDR1 MGHRA and CDR2 YSYEKL.

The rearrangement joins TRBV3-1 (or the pseudogene TRBV3-2) to TRBJ2-3; 8 bases agree with TRBD1. CDR1 is LGHDT and CDR2 is YNNKEL in the germline V gene (reference sequence). This CDR3 region has 16 residues. The J segment lost 2 bases and the V segment lost 4 bases, leaving 8 bases of the junction unmatched. The CDR3 sequence is CASSLWTGSLTDTQYF. As DNA, the CDR3 is TGTGCCAGCAGCCTCTGGACAGGGAGCCTCACAGATACGCAGTATTTT.

This chain uses TRBV10-1 with TRBJ1-5, with 9 bases lining up with TRBD1. CDR1 WNHNN and CDR2 SYGVQD come from the germline V gene (reference sequence). This CDR3 is built from 16 residues. The trim removed 3 bases at V and 4 bases at J, leaving 7 bases unmatched. The CDR3 coding sequence is TGCGCCAGCAGTGAAAAGGGACAGGGATGGAATCAGCCCCAGCATTTT. Translation gives CASSEKGQGWNQPQHF.

J is TRBJ1-1 and V is TRBV10-2, with unresolved D. The V gene lost 3 bases and the J gene lost 1 base, with 15 bases spanning the gap. The germline V gene encodes CDR1 WSHSY and CDR2 SAAADI. CDR3 size: 16 residues. The CDR3 loop reads CASSDSLGRRNTEAFF. For the CDR3, the DNA is TGCGCCAGCAGTGATTCTTTAGGAAGACGGAACACTGAAGCTTTCTTT.

The CDR3 region is CASIGGTETQYF. DNA for the CDR3: TGTGCCAGCATTGGAGGCACAGAGACCCAGTACTTC. V and J are TRBV6-5 and TRBJ2-5, with D possibly being TRBD2 (5 bases). This CDR3 has 12 amino acids. V gave up 7 bases and J gave up 4 bases, with 10 bases separating them. Germline-derived CDR1 and CDR2 are MNHEY and SVGAGI.

This chain uses TRBV7-2 with TRBJ2-3; 12 positions match TRBD1. The ends lost 5 bases at V and 4 bases at J; junction bases unmatched: 16. CDR3 length equals 19 residues. The germline gives CDR1 SGHTA, CDR2 FQGNSA. In DNA form, the CDR3 reads TGTGCCAGCAGCCTAGAGTATCCGGGACAGGGGGCGCCCTCAGATACGCAGTATTTT. This encodes CASSLEYPGQGAPSDTQYF.

The chain combines TRBV30 with TRBJ1-5; a possible D gene is TRBD1 (5 bases). V was trimmed by 1 base and J by 9 bases, leaving 13 bases between them. There are 13 residues in the CDR3. From germline, CDR1 is GTSNPN and CDR2 SVGIG (reference sequence). CDR3 loop: CAWSGGPERPQHF. The CDR3 coding sequence is TGTGCCTGGAGTGGGGGCCCTGAGCGGCCCCAGCATTTT.

The chain recombines TRBV6-4 with TRBJ2-7; the D gene is possibly TRBD1 (6 bases). This CDR3 has 16 residues. V was shortened by 3 bases and J by 8 bases, with 23 bases between the two germline ends. The germline V gene encodes CDR1 MRHNA and CDR2 SNTAGT. CDR3 sequence reads: CASSERPDSEGAQQYF. The DNA for the CDR3 is TGTGCCAGCAGTGAAAGACCGGACAGCGAGGGAGCTCAGCAGTACTTC.

A single count supports this clone. The chain couples TRBV10-3 to TRBJ2-7; D remains ambiguous. V was shortened by 0 bases and J by 2 bases, with 14 bases between the two germline ends. CDR1 is ENHRY and CDR2 is SYGVKD in the germline V gene. The CDR3 length is 16 residues. The CDR3 nucleotides read TGTGCCATCAGTGAGTCCAGAGATTCGCTCCCCTACGAGCAGTACTTC. Its protein is CAISESRDSLPYEQYF.

This chain connects TRBV7-9 to TRBJ2-2; TRBD1 matches 10 bases. The germline V gene has CDR1 SEHNR and CDR2 FQNEAQ (reference sequence). The ends lost 5 bases at V and 7 bases at J; junction bases unmatched: 10. This CDR3 is 16 amino acids long. CDR3 DNA: TGTGCCAGCAGCCCACCGGGACAGGGGAGTGGCGGGGAGCTGTTTTTT. This sequence encodes CASSPPGQGSGGELFF.

The chain carries TRBV24-1 and TRBJ1-3, with a weak D call TRBD1 (5 bases). The CDR3 spans 19 residues. V gave up 4 bases and J gave up 1 base, with 22 bases separating them. The germline CDR1 and CDR2 sequences are KGHDR and SFDVKD. As DNA, the CDR3 is TGTGCCACCAGTGAAGGAAAGCGGGACGACCCGTATTCTGGAAACACCATATATTTT. Translated: CATSEGKRDDPYSGNTIYF.

This chain links TRBV19 with TRBJ1-1; TRBD1 might be the D (5 bases). V lost 4 bases, J lost 5 bases, and 20 bases lay in between. CDR1 LNHDA and CDR2 SQIVND come from the germline V gene (reference sequence). This CDR3 contains 16 residues. The CDR3: CASSRRGGGGATEAFF. The CDR3 DNA follows: TGTGCCAGTAGTAGGCGGGGGGGAGGAGGTGCGACTGAAGCTTTCTTT. The full variable domain, with the rest looked up from reference TRBV19 and TRBJ1-1, is DGGITQSPKYLFRKEGQNVTLSCEQNLNHDAMYWYRQDPGQGLRLIYYSQIVNDFQKGDIAEGYSVSREKKESFPLTVTSAQKNPTAFYLCASSRRGGGGATEAFFGQGTRLTVV.

This chain joins TRBV18 and TRBJ1-5; no reliable D call. The CDR3 sequence is 16 residues long. Looked up from germline, CDR1 is KGHSH and CDR2 is LQKENI. V lost 6 bases and J 2 bases, leaving 17 bases between the germline ends. CDR3 DNA: TGTGCCAGCTCGCCGGACCGACTTCTGGGCAATCAGCCCCAGCATTTT. It specifies CASSPDRLLGNQPQHF. Full variable domain (missing parts from reference TRBV18 and TRBJ1-5): NAGVMQNPRHLVRRRGQEARLRCSPMKGHSHVYWYRQLPEEGLKFMVYLQKENIIDESGMPKERFSAEFPKEGPSILRIQQVVRGDSAAYFCASSPDRLLGNQPQHFGDGTRLSIL.

The chain recombines TRBV5-1 with TRBJ2-5; 9 bases agree with TRBD2. V lost 3 bases and J lost 5; bases outside the gene matches: 5. Germline V gene lookup returns CDR1 SGHRS and CDR2 YFSETQ. The CDR3 sequence is 14 residues long. The CDR3 here is CASSSGGLAETQYF. The CDR3, as DNA: TGCGCCAGCAGCTCGGGTGGACTAGCGGAGACCCAGTACTTC.

This chain links TRBV5-1 with TRBJ2-5; 8 positions agree with TRBD1. The CDR3 is 14 residues long. Germline CDR1 and CDR2: SGHRS and YFSETQ. V gave up 4 bases and J gave up 4 bases; unmatched junction bases: 6. The CDR3 here is CASSAGTGVETQYF. The CDR3 nucleotides read TGCGCCAGCAGCGCCGGGACAGGAGTAGAGACCCAGTACTTC.

This sequence joins TRBV5-4 and TRBJ1-1; tentative D call: TRBD1 (6 bases). The length of the CDR3 is 14 residues. Germline V lookup: CDR1 SGHNT, CDR2 YYREEE (reference sequence). Trimming removed 5 bases at V and 6 bases at J, with 17 bases between. The CDR3 here is CASRPWDTVAEAFF. The CDR3 DNA sequence: TGTGCCAGCAGACCTTGGGACACGGTGGCTGAAGCTTTCTTT.

The chain has TRBV12-3 or TRBV12-4 and TRBJ1-2; no clear D. Between the trimmed V and J ends, which lost 5 bases and 3 bases, there was a span of 7 bases. This CDR3 contains 12 residues. In DNA, the CDR3 is TGTGCCAGCAGTCGAGGGTACTATGGCTACACCTTC. It translates to CASSRGYYGYTF.

The gene calls are TRBV30 and TRBJ1-2; D possibly corresponds to TRBD1 (6 bases). V lost 2 bases and J 2 bases, leaving 12 bases between the germline ends. This CDR3 has 14 residues. Per germline, CDR1 GTSNPN and CDR2 SVGIG (reference sequence). CDR3 region: CAWSPGDSNYGYTF. The CDR3, as DNA: TGTGCCTGGAGTCCAGGGGATTCCAACTATGGCTACACCTTC. Using reference TRBV30 and TRBJ1-2 for the parts outside the CDR3, the full variable domain is SQTIHQWPATLVQPVGSPLSLECTVEGTSNPNLYWYRQAAGRGLQLLFYSVGIGQISSEVPQNLSASRPQDRQFILSSKKLLLSDSGFYLCAWSPGDSNYGYTFGSGTRLTVV.

The chain employs TRBV3-1 (or the pseudogene TRBV3-2) and TRBJ1-4; the D gene is possibly TRBD1 (5 bases). The CDR3 is 13 residues long. V was pared by 6 bases and J by 8 bases, with 13 bases between. Germline loops: CDR1 LGHDT, CDR2 YNNKEL (reference sequence). The CDR3 loop is CASSYGTEEKLFF. CDR3 DNA sequence: TGTGCCAGCAGTTATGGGACGGAGGAAAAACTGTTTTTT.

This clone showed up just a few times. This chain joins TRBV7-2 and TRBJ2-4; weak D call: TRBD2 (5 bases). Per the germline V gene, CDR1 is SGHTA and CDR2 is FQGNSA. Trimming cost V 3 bases and J 4 bases, with 7 bases left between them. The CDR3 sequence is 13 residues long. The CDR3: CASSFGEKNIQYF. In DNA form, the CDR3 reads TGTGCCAGCAGCTTCGGGGAGAAAAACATTCAGTACTTC.

The chain has TRBV28 and TRBJ2-3, with D uncertain. CDR1 MDHEN and CDR2 SYDVKM come from the germline V gene. This CDR3 contains 18 residues. The V gene lost 2 bases and the J gene lost 4 bases, with 22 bases spanning the gap. This chain's CDR3 is CASSLPLYGGSGADTQYF. CDR3 in DNA: TGTGCCAGCAGTTTACCTCTCTATGGCGGCTCAGGAGCAGATACGCAGTATTTT.

This clone turned up a few times. The chain uses TRBV27 and TRBJ2-7; 8 nucleotides line up with TRBD1. V shed 6 bases and J 5 bases; nucleotides not matched to a gene: 9. Per germline, CDR1 MNHEY and CDR2 SMNVEV (reference sequence). This CDR3 spans 14 amino acids. This CDR3 reads CASRVGQVPHEQYF. Written as DNA, the CDR3 is TGTGCCAGCAGGGTGGGACAGGTCCCGCACGAGCAGTACTTC.

The chain carries TRBV5-1 and TRBJ1-6; unclear D gene. The CDR3 has 15 amino acids. From germline, CDR1 is SGHRS and CDR2 YFSETQ. Trimming took off 0 bases at V and 9 bases at J, with 13 bases between the two ends. This CDR3 is CASSLVPVESSPLHF. Written as DNA, the CDR3 is TGCGCCAGCAGCTTGGTGCCAGTGGAATCTTCACCCCTCCACTTT.